These 31 T cell receptor beta chains share one sample of origin, sequenced in a study of cytotoxic CD8 clonotypes in ibrutinib-treated CLL. The repertoire was sequenced with immunoSEQ multiplex PCR; TCRdb's copy has only in-frame clones and lacks some. The repertoire holds fewer than 150,000 clones, with roughly 80% as singletons. The sequencing here drew on PBMCs, taken after 24 months of ibrutinib treatment. These receptor sequences come from a human donor with chronic lymphocytic leukemia.

The table lists this clone with a count of one. This chain joins TRBV10-3 and TRBJ2-2; maybe TRBD1 (5 bases). Germline CDR1 and CDR2: ENHRY and SYGVKD. The CDR3 totals 17 residues. Between the trimmed V and J ends, which lost 0 bases and 4 bases, there was a span of 15 bases. CDR3 sequence (DNA): TGTGCCATCAGTGAGTCAGGGGAATCGGATACCACCGGGGAGCTGTTTTTT. It specifies CAISESGESDTTGELFF.

The rearrangement uses TRBV19 and TRBJ2-2; D gene ambiguous. There are 14 residues in the CDR3. The V gene lost 1 base and the J gene lost 3 bases, with 6 bases spanning the gap. Per the germline V gene, CDR1 is LNHDA and CDR2 is SQIVND (reference sequence). The CDR3 bases are TGTGCCAGTAGTATAGGATGGGACACCGGGGAGCTGTTTTTT. This sequence encodes CASSIGWDTGELFF.

This clone was counted between two and nine times. This chain joins TRBV20-1 and TRBJ1-4; D is undetermined. There are 11 residues in the CDR3. Germline V CDR1 and CDR2: DFQATT, SNEGSKA (reference sequence). V lost 6 bases and J lost 4, with 6 bases in between. For the CDR3, the DNA is TGCAGTGCGACGGATAATGAAAAACTGTTTTTT. Its protein product is CSATDNEKLFF.

This sequence joins TRBV29-1 and TRBJ2-7; D unresolved. The CDR3 is made up of 15 amino acids. Germline V lookup: CDR1 SQVTM, CDR2 ANQGSEA. Trimming pared 4 bases from V and 0 bases from J, leaving 16 bases between. The CDR3 nucleotides read TGCAGCGTTGGGTCGGAACAGTGGAGCTCCTACGAGCAGTACTTC. Residues: CSVGSEQWSSYEQYF.

The chain carries TRBV5-4 and TRBJ2-1; tentatively, D is TRBD1 (6 bases). Deletions cut 2 bases from V and 0 bases from J, with 6 bases between. CDR3 length: 14 amino acids. Germline assignment: CDR1 SGHNT and CDR2 YYREEE (reference sequence). Here the CDR3 reads CASSLQGSYNEQFF. The CDR3 nucleotides are TGTGCCAGCAGCTTACAGGGCTCCTACAATGAGCAGTTCTTC.

The chain employs TRBV6-6 and TRBJ1-4; maybe TRBD1 (5 bases). Trimming removed 2 bases at V and 7 bases at J, with 11 bases between. This CDR3 contains 14 residues. The germline V gene has CDR1 MNHNY and CDR2 SVGAGI (reference sequence). The CDR3 DNA follows: TGTGCCAGCAGTTACATCAGGGTGGGTGAAAAACTGTTTTTT. It specifies CASSYIRVGEKLFF.

This sequence joins TRBV5-4 and TRBJ2-3; D unresolved. Per germline, CDR1 SGHNT and CDR2 YYREEE (reference sequence). Trimming took off 4 bases at V and 5 bases at J, with 8 bases between the two ends. The CDR3 spans 12 residues. CDR3 nucleotides: TGTGCCAGCAGCCTTCAAGTAGATACGCAGTATTTT. This codes for CASSLQVDTQYF. Looking up the rest from reference TRBV5-4 and TRBJ2-3 gives the full variable domain: ETGVTQSPTHLIKTRGQQVTLRCSSQSGHNTVSWYQQALGQGPQFIFQYYREEENGRGNFPPRFSGLQFPNYSSELNVNALELDDSALYLCASSLQVDTQYFGPGTRLTVL.

The rearrangement uses TRBV7-9 and TRBJ1-4; 8 bases match TRBD1. The CDR3 is 18 residues long. Germline trimming cut 1 base from V and 8 bases from J; bases unmatched to any gene: 15. Germline V gene lookup returns CDR1 SEHNR and CDR2 FQNEAQ (reference sequence). The CDR3 DNA reads TGTGCCAGCAGCTTAGGTTTTTCGGTGACAGGGGAATTCGAAAAACTGTTTTTT. It is translated as CASSLGFSVTGEFEKLFF.

The chain employs TRBV6-5 and TRBJ1-2, with TRBD1 matching over 9 bases. The CDR3 extends over 15 amino acids. With V trimmed by 4 bases and J by 8 bases, 11 bases remained unmatched. Germline V gene lookup returns CDR1 MNHEY and CDR2 SVGAGI. The CDR3 spells CASSLVPFTGGGYTF. The CDR3 DNA reads as TGTGCCAGCAGTTTAGTCCCGTTTACAGGGGGCGGCTACACCTTC.

This chain joins TRBV4-3 and TRBJ2-5, with D uncertain. The germline V gene encodes CDR1 LGHNA and CDR2 YSLEER. Trimming shortened V by 3 bases and J by 1 base, and 15 bases separated the two germline ends. The CDR3 has 16 amino acids. CDR3 loop: CASSQQQNSRQETQYF. The CDR3 bases are TGCGCCAGCAGCCAGCAACAGAACTCTCGCCAAGAGACCCAGTACTTC.

The V and J genes are TRBV2 and TRBJ1-6; D is undetermined. The CDR3 covers 13 residues. CDR1 is SNHLY and CDR2 is FYNNEI in the germline V gene. V was shortened by 7 bases and J by 8 bases, with 12 bases between the two germline ends. CDR3 sequence: CASKREPYSPLHF. The CDR3 DNA sequence: TGTGCCAGCAAGCGGGAACCCTATTCACCCCTCCACTTT.

This chain links TRBV5-1 with TRBJ2-3; TRBD1 matches 11 bases. Looked up from germline, CDR1 is SGHRS and CDR2 is YFSETQ. Trimming took 4 bases from V and 7 from J; bases not matched to a gene: 11. This CDR3 is 16 amino acids long. In DNA form, the CDR3 reads TGCGCCAGCAGCATGGCCGGACAGGGGGCGGGATATACGCAGTATTTT. This sequence encodes CASSMAGQGAGYTQYF.

The chain joins TRBV6-5 to TRBJ2-1; D may match TRBD1 or TRBD2 (6 bases each). V lost 5 bases and J 4 bases, leaving 15 bases between the germline ends. Germline CDR1 is MNHEY and CDR2 is SVGAGI. The CDR3 consists of 15 residues. CDR3 coding DNA: TGTGCCAGCAGTGTAAGGGGGGCTGTTTACAATGAGCAGTTCTTC. As protein: CASSVRGAVYNEQFF.

This clone was seen once. The CDR3 region has the DNA TGTGCCAGCCGACCGCCCAGGGGGCGAGATGGCTACACCTTC. Amino acids: CASRPPRGRDGYTF. This chain links TRBV6-5 with TRBJ1-2; 8 nucleotides line up with TRBD1. Germline trimming cut 8 bases from V and 6 bases from J; bases unmatched to any gene: 11. The CDR3 spans 14 residues. CDR1 is MNHEY, CDR2 SVGAGI, per germline.

The rearrangement uses TRBV28 and TRBJ1-5; 11 bases align to TRBD1. The CDR3 is made up of 17 amino acids. Trimming cost V 3 bases and J 2 bases; bases outside gene matches: 6. Germline-derived CDR1 and CDR2 are MDHEN and SYDVKM. DNA for the CDR3: TGTGCCAGCAGTTTTTGGGACAGGGGGTCGGGCAATCAGCCCCAGCATTTT. Encoded protein: CASSFWDRGSGNQPQHF.

This clone was counted only a few times. This chain links TRBV7-3 with TRBJ2-1; D not resolved. V lost 2 bases to trimming and J lost 10 bases, with 15 bases between them. CDR1 and CDR2 (germline): SGHTA, FQGTGA. The CDR3 covers 14 residues. CDR3 residues: CASSLLGSRTEQFF. The CDR3 nucleotides read TGTGCCAGCAGCTTATTGGGTTCTCGGACCGAGCAGTTCTTC. Full variable domain (missing parts from reference TRBV7-3 and TRBJ2-1): GAGVSQTPSNKVTEKGKYVELRCDPISGHTALYWYRQSLGQGPEFLIYFQGTGAADDSGLPNDRFFAVRPEGSVSTLKIQRTERGDSAVYLCASSLLGSRTEQFFGPGTRLTVL.

V is TRBV2 and J is TRBJ2-7; 7 bases are shared with TRBD1. The CDR3 sequence is 15 residues long. Trimming took 6 bases from V and 2 from J; bases not matched to a gene: 10. Germline V gene lookup returns CDR1 SNHLY and CDR2 FYNNEI. Here the CDR3 reads CASRTRTGPTYEQYF. The DNA of the CDR3 is TGTGCCAGCAGGACCAGGACAGGCCCGACCTACGAGCAGTACTTC.

This clone was detected once. This rearrangement joins TRBV11-3 to TRBJ2-2; 16 bases line up with TRBD2. The CDR3 is 17 amino acids. Looked up from germline, CDR1 is SGHNT and CDR2 is YENEEA. Trimming took 4 bases from V and 4 from J; bases not matched to a gene: 3. Here the CDR3 DNA reads TGTGCCAGCAGCTACGGGACTAGCGGGGGGGCCACCGGGGAGCTGTTTTTT. Translating it yields CASSYGTSGGATGELFF. The full variable domain, completed using reference TRBV11-3 and TRBJ2-2, is EAGVVQSPRYKIIEKKQPVAFWCNPISGHNTLYWYLQNLGQGPELLIRYENEEAVDDSQLPKDRFSAERLKGVDSTLKIQPAELGDSAVYLCASSYGTSGGATGELFFGEGSRLTVL.

The V and J genes are TRBV27 and TRBJ1-5, with D possibly being TRBD1 (5 bases). The germline V gene has CDR1 MNHEY and CDR2 SMNVEV (reference sequence). The ends were cut back, 5 bases at V and 0 bases at J, with 17 bases in the middle. This CDR3 region has 17 residues. CDR3 protein: CASSPRAGGYSNQPQHF. The CDR3, as DNA: TGTGCCAGCAGTCCTAGAGCGGGGGGTTATAGCAATCAGCCCCAGCATTTT.

The rearrangement joins TRBV7-9 to TRBJ2-3, with D unresolved. Trimming took 3 bases from V and 3 from J, leaving 4 bases between them. CDR1 is SEHNR, CDR2 FQNEAQ, per germline (reference sequence). This CDR3 comprises 12 residues. CDR3 coding DNA: TGTGCCAGCAGCTTTGGGACAGATACGCAGTATTTT. Its translation is CASSFGTDTQYF.

This clone was counted many times. The rearrangement joins TRBV11-2 to TRBJ2-6; perhaps TRBD1 as D (5 bases). The V end was cut by 6 bases, the J end by 0 bases, with 15 bases between. CDR1 is SGHAT and CDR2 is FQNNGV in the germline V gene. The CDR3 is 17 amino acids. The CDR3 here is CASRTVNPYSGANVLTF. The CDR3 region has the DNA TGTGCCAGCAGGACAGTAAATCCCTACTCTGGGGCCAACGTCCTGACTTTC.

In its sample, this clone was seen a few times. The chain couples TRBV10-3 to TRBJ1-1, with D possibly matching TRBD1 (6 bases). From germline, CDR1 is ENHRY and CDR2 SYGVKD. Trimming stripped 2 bases from V and 3 bases from J, with 7 bases between. The CDR3 is 13 residues long. The CDR3 sequence: CAISEGGHTEAFF. The CDR3 DNA follows: TGTGCCATCAGTGAGGGGGGCCACACTGAAGCTTTCTTT.

The chain employs TRBV5-1 and TRBJ1-3; D gene unclear. There are 15 residues in the CDR3. Germline values: CDR1 SGHRS, CDR2 YFSETQ. V lost 3 bases and J lost 3, with 13 bases in between. CDR3 nucleotides: TGCGCCAGCAGCTCCGGGCCATGGGGTGGAAACACCATATATTTT. This encodes CASSSGPWGGNTIYF.

The chain carries TRBV5-4 and TRBJ1-1; D unclear. V was cut by 1 base and J by 5 bases, with 15 bases left in between. This CDR3 comprises 15 residues. In germline, CDR1 is SGHNT, CDR2 YYREEE (reference sequence). CDR3 nucleotide sequence: TGTGCCAGCAGCTTGCAGAAGGGCCGTGGGACTGAAGCTTTCTTT. Amino acids: CASSLQKGRGTEAFF.

This chain joins TRBV11-2 and TRBJ1-4, with D maybe TRBD1 (5 bases). V lost 7 bases and J lost 16, with 19 bases in between. CDR3 size: 12 residues. From germline, CDR1 is SGHAT and CDR2 FQNNGV. Here the CDR3 reads CASTRSGGRKFF. Written as DNA, the CDR3 is TGTGCCAGCACCCGCAGTGGGGGACGGAAGTTTTTT.

This chain links TRBV9 with TRBJ1-2; tentatively, D is TRBD1 (6 bases). The CDR3 runs to 12 residues. V lost 2 bases and J lost 8, with 10 bases in between. Per germline, CDR1 SGDLS and CDR2 YYNGEE. CDR3 DNA sequence: TGTGCCAGCAGCGTTGGGGACAAGGGCTACACCTTC. This translates into CASSVGDKGYTF.

The chain links TRBV7-2 to TRBJ2-7, with D possibly matching TRBD1 (9 bases). The CDR3 spans 17 residues. Trimming cost V 4 bases and J 3 bases, with 22 bases left between them. Looked up from germline, CDR1 is SGHTA and CDR2 is FQGNSA. CDR3 amino acids: CASSSGGAGQGGYEQYF. CDR3 in DNA: TGTGCCAGCAGCTCCGGGGGGGCGGGACAGGGCGGCTACGAGCAGTACTTC.

This chain joins TRBV6-1 and TRBJ1-2; D is unclear. The CDR3 runs to 15 residues. The V end lost 6 bases, the J end lost 0 bases, and 14 bases lay between the germline ends. Germline V gene data show CDR1 as MNHNS and CDR2 as SASEGT. The CDR3 spells CASSPPTRANYGYTF. DNA of the CDR3: TGTGCCAGCAGCCCGCCCACACGAGCTAACTATGGCTACACCTTC.

The rearrangement links TRBV30 to TRBJ1-2, with 7 bases matching TRBD1. This CDR3 has 13 amino acids. With V trimmed by 1 base and J by 4 bases, 3 bases remained unmatched. CDR1 and CDR2 (germline): GTSNPN, SVGIG (reference sequence). In nucleotides, the CDR3 is TGTGCCTGGAGTGCAGGGGGTAGCTATGGCTACACCTTC. Residues: CAWSAGGSYGYTF.

The chain combines TRBV5-4 with TRBJ1-1; TRBD1 might be the D (6 bases). Per germline, CDR1 SGHNT and CDR2 YYREEE (reference sequence). V was cut by 4 bases and J by 0 bases, with 13 bases left in between. The CDR3 consists of 15 residues. CDR3 sequence reads: CASSPTTGLNTEAFF. CDR3 in DNA: TGTGCCAGCAGCCCGACGACAGGACTGAACACTGAAGCTTTCTTT.

The V call is TRBV9, the J call TRBJ2-3; the match to TRBD2 covers 9 bases. The CDR3 loop spans 17 amino acids. Germline V gives CDR1 SGDLS, CDR2 YYNGEE. The J segment lost 1 base and the V segment lost 4 bases, leaving 10 bases of the junction unmatched. The CDR3 is CASSLHPSGTGTDTQYF. The CDR3 DNA sequence: TGTGCCAGCAGCCTTCACCCTAGCGGGACCGGCACAGATACGCAGTATTTT.